This T cell receptor beta chain was sequenced for a study of beta chain features in type 1 diabetes. Isolated RNA was reverse transcribed in full, so expressed TCRB transcripts were sequenced. Clones were sequenced by immunoSEQ multiplex PCR, and TCRdb holds only the in-frame ones, with some missing. The data show under 300,000 clones, 25% to 30% seen once. This clone has more than one count but fewer than ten. The antigen is undetermined. The germline gives CDR1 MGHRA, CDR2 YSYEKL. The V end lost 0 bases, the J end lost 0 bases, and 6 bases lay between the germline ends. This CDR3 is built from 15 residues. Only one heparinised blood draw was taken per donor, and its volume averaged about 116 mL. Regarding the study as a whole: A moderate, significant TCRB CDR3 shortening appeared in type 1 diabetes across four CD4+ subsets. When cDNA is sequenced, cells with high TCR expression could be over-represented.

This sequence joins TRBV4-1 and TRBJ2-1; no firm D call. The sequenced material came from central memory CD4+ T cells from blood. The clonotype originates from a man younger than 45 in good health. This CDR3 reads CASSQDGPSYNEQFF. The CDR3 DNA follows: TGCGCCAGCAGCCAAGATGGCCCCTCCTACAATGAGCAGTTCTTC.